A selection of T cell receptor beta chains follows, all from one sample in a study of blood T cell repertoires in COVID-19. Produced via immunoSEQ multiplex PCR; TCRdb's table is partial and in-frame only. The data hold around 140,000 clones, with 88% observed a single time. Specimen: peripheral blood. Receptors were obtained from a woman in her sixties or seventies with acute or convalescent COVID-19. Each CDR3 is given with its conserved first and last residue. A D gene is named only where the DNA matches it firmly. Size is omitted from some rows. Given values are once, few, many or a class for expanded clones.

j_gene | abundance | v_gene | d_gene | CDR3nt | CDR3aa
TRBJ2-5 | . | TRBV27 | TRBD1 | TGTGCCAGCAGTTTAGGGGGTAGGGACAGCCAAGAGACCCAGTACTTC | CASSLGGRDSQETQYF
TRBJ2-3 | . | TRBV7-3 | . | TGTGCCAGCAGCTTAACTTCTTCCACAGATACGCAGTATTTT | CASSLTSSTDTQYF
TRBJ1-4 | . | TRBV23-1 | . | TGCGCCAGCTGCCACAGGGAAGGTAATGAAAAACTGTTTTTT | CASCHREGNEKLFF
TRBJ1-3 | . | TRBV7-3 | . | TGTGCCAGCAGCCGATCTACTGGAGACGGAAACACCATATATTTT | CASSRSTGDGNTIYF
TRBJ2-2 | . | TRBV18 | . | TGTGCCAGCTCACCGAACAGGGCGAACACCGGGGAGCTGTTTTTT | CASSPNRANTGELFF
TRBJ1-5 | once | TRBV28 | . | TGTGCCAGCAGGCCTCTAACAGGGTTTCAGCCCCAGCATTTT | CASRPLTGFQPQHF
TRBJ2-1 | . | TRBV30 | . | TGTGCCTGGAATCGGGAGTCGGACAGGCTAAATTACAATGAGCAGTTCTTC | CAWNRESDRLNYNEQFF
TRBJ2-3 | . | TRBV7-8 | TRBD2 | TGTGCCAGCAGCCCCATATATCCGGGACTAGAGTACACAGATACGCAGTATTTT | CASSPIYPGLEYTDTQYF
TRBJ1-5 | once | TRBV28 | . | TGTGCCAGCAATCTTGTGGGGGGAGGCAATCAGCCCCAGCATTTT | CASNLVGGGNQPQHF
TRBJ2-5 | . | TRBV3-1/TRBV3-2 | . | TGTGCCAGCAGCCAATGGGGGGAAGAGACCCAGTACTTC | CASSQWGEETQYF
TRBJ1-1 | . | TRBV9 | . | TGTGCCAGCAGCGTATCCCCGACAGCCTACCCCACTGAAGCTTTCTTT | CASSVSPTAYPTEAFF
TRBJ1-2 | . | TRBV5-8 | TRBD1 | TGTGCCAGCAGCTTGGTAGGACAGGGGTATGGCTACACCTTC | CASSLVGQGYGYTF
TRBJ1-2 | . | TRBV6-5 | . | TGTGCCAGCAGTTCCGGCCCAGATTGGGCGGGCTACACCTTC | CASSSGPDWAGYTF
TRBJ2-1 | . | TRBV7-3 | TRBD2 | TGTGCCAGCAGCTCACGACTAGCGGATGAGCAGTTCTTC | CASSSRLADEQFF
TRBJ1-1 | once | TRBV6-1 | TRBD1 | TGTGCCAGCAGTGATACCGGGACAGGTACTGAAGCTTTCTTT | CASSDTGTGTEAFF
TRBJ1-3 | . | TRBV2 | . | TGTGCCAGCAGCTCAGGGATCATGGGCTCTGGAAACACCATATATTTT | CASSSGIMGSGNTIYF
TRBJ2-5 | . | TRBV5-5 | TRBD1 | TGTGCCAGCAGCAAAGGACAGGACGGCGGGGAGACCCAGTACTTC | CASSKGQDGGETQYF
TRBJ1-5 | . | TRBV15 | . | TGTGCCACCAGCAGAGATGTGGGAGACAATCAGCCCCAGCATTTT | CATSRDVGDNQPQHF
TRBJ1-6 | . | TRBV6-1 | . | TGTGCCAGCAGTGAAGCTCACGGGGAGGTGCCCCTCCACTTT | CASSEAHGEVPLHF
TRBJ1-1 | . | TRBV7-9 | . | TGTGCCGGGGGGGAAGCTTTCTTT | CAGGEAFF
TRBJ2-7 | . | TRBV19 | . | TGTGCCAGTAGACGGGAGTGGGATAGTCCCTACGAGCAGTACTTC | CASRREWDSPYEQYF
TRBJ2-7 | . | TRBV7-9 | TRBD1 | TGTGCCAGCAACGAAGGGGGGACAGGAAAGGATTACGAGCAGTACTTC | CASNEGGTGKDYEQYF
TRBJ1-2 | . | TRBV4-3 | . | TGCGCCAGCAGCCAAGGTGCGGGCGTGAACTATGGCTACACCTTC | CASSQGAGVNYGYTF
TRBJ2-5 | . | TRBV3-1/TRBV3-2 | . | TGTGCCAGCAGCCCACCGGACAGCCGACCGTTTGGGACCCAGTACTTC | CASSPPDSRPFGTQYF
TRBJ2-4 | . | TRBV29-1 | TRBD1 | TGCAGCGCGACCTCCGGGACAGGGAACATAAAAAACATTCAGTACTTC | CSATSGTGNIKNIQYF
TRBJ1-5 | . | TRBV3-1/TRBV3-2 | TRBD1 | TGTGCCAGCAGCCAAACAGGGGAAGATCAGCCCCAGCATTTT | CASSQTGEDQPQHF
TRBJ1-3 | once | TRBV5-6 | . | TGTGCCAGCAGCTCAGGGGCTGGAAACACCATATATTTT | CASSSGAGNTIYF
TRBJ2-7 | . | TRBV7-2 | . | TGTGCCAGCAGCTTAGTCCCAGCGCCCACCTACGAGCAGTACTTC | CASSLVPAPTYEQYF
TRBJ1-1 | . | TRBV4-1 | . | TGCGCCAGCAGCCGCCTATTGAACACTGAAGCTTTCTTT | CASSRLLNTEAFF
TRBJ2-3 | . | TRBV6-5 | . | TGTGCCAGCAGAGAGCCGGGCACAGATACGCAGTATTTT | CASREPGTDTQYF
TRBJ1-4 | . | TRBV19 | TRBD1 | TGTGCCAGTACGCAATTCGGGACAGGGCAGGAAAAACTGTTTTTT | CASTQFGTGQEKLFF
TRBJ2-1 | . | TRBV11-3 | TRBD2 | TGTGCCAGCAGTTCGGGGGGTATGGATGAGCAGTTCTTC | CASSSGGMDEQFF
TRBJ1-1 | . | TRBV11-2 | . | TGTGCCAGCAGCTTAGATCTACGGGGAATAGAAGCTTTCTTT | CASSLDLRGIEAFF
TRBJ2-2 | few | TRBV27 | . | TGTGCCAGCGGAGGGGCGAACACCGGGGAGCTGTTTTTT | CASGGANTGELFF
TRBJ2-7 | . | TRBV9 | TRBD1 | TGTGCCAGCAGCGTAGCGACAGGGGGCGTTTCCGAGCAGTACTTC | CASSVATGGVSEQYF
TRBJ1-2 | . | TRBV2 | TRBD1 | TGTGCCAGCAGGAGTCAGGGGGCAGAGTATGGCTACACCTTC | CASRSQGAEYGYTF
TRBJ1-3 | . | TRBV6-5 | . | TGTGCCGTCGACTTAAACTCTGGAAACACCATATATTTT | CAVDLNSGNTIYF
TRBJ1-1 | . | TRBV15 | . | TGTGCCACCAGCACAGACGACACTAACACTGAAGCTTTCTTT | CATSTDDTNTEAFF